The clone carrying this T cell receptor (beta chain) turned up a few times. The data were taken from a study of blood T cell repertoires in COVID-19. About the research overall: Sources were T cells, B-cell-depleted T cells, or PBMCs; the material itself was cDNA or gDNA.

CDR3 length: 14 amino acids. Measured with immunoSEQ multiplex PCR; TCRdb has only the in-frame clones, and not every one. The sample has about 180,000 clones; 80% to 90% are singletons. The sample taken for sequencing was peripheral blood. This sequence joins TRBV21-1 and TRBJ1-4; TRBD1 is taken as the D call from the table, unchecked against the DNA. TRBV21-1 is a pseudogene locus. The sequence derives from a man aged 18 to 29 who had recovered from COVID-19. In DNA form, the CDR3 reads TGTGCCAGCGGATGGACAGGGGAAGTTGAAAAACTGTTTTTT. This translates into CASGWTGEVEKLFF.